The rows below give T cell receptor beta chains drawn from one sample of a study of T cell responses to AZD1222 COVID-19 vaccine. Only in-frame clones appear in the TCRdb table, and some are missing; sequencing was by immunoSEQ multiplex PCR. The sample gives just under 75,000 clones, roughly 80% of which show up once; 47% is in the top ten. Here the sequenced sample was peripheral blood, taken 28 days after the second AZD1222 dose. Receptor source: an adult who received the AZD1222 COVID-19 vaccine. Each CDR3 is given with its conserved first and last residue. A D gene is named only where the DNA matches it firmly. The size of a clone is reported for some rows only, either as once, few or many, or as a class for expanded clones.

abundance: .
j_gene: TRBJ2-1
d_gene: .
v_gene: TRBV7-9
CDR3nt: TGTGCCAGCAGCTTAGAAATGCCCTACAATGAGCAGTTCTTC
CDR3aa: CASSLEMPYNEQFF

abundance: .
j_gene: TRBJ2-5
d_gene: .
v_gene: TRBV5-6
CDR3nt: TGTGCCAGCAGCTTAGTTCGGGGGGAGACCCAGTACTTC
CDR3aa: CASSLVRGETQYF

abundance: .
j_gene: TRBJ2-3
d_gene: .
v_gene: TRBV7-2
CDR3nt: TGTGCCAGCAGCTTACATGACCAAAATACGCAGTATTTT
CDR3aa: CASSLHDQNTQYF

abundance: .
j_gene: TRBJ1-1
d_gene: .
v_gene: TRBV7-2
CDR3nt: TGTGCCAGCGCCCCTTACCGGAACACTGAAGCTTTCTTT
CDR3aa: CASAPYRNTEAFF

abundance: .
j_gene: TRBJ2-2
d_gene: .
v_gene: TRBV7-3
CDR3nt: TGTGCCAGCAGCTTAAATCCAGCGGCAGCAGGCGGGGAGCTGTTTTTT
CDR3aa: CASSLNPAAAGGELFF

abundance: .
j_gene: TRBJ1-3
d_gene: TRBD1
v_gene: TRBV24-1
CDR3nt: TGTGCCACCAGTGATTATCCAGGGGGCAACACCATATATTTT
CDR3aa: CATSDYPGGNTIYF

abundance: .
j_gene: TRBJ2-3
d_gene: TRBD1
v_gene: TRBV5-5
CDR3nt: TGTGCCAGCAGCTTCCGGGACAGGGGAAGCGGATCTAGCACAGATACGCAGTATTTT
CDR3aa: CASSFRDRGSGSSTDTQYF

abundance: .
j_gene: TRBJ1-6
d_gene: .
v_gene: TRBV18
CDR3nt: TGTGCCAGCTCTCCCTCAACCGCCGGGACAAGTTCACCCCTCCACTTT
CDR3aa: CASSPSTAGTSSPLHF

abundance: few
j_gene: TRBJ1-2
d_gene: .
v_gene: TRBV5-1
CDR3nt: TGCGCCAGCAGCTTGGTACCGCGGGACCCCCGAAGATATGGCTACACCTTC
CDR3aa: CASSLVPRDPRRYGYTF

abundance: once
j_gene: TRBJ1-4
d_gene: .
v_gene: TRBV6-5
CDR3nt: TGTGCCAGCAGTTACAGGAGGTACGACGAAAAACTGTTTTTT
CDR3aa: CASSYRRYDEKLFF

abundance: .
j_gene: TRBJ2-5
d_gene: TRBD2
v_gene: TRBV6-1
CDR3nt: TGTGCCAGCAGTGAAGGCCCGGGGGGGCCCGGGGAGACCCAGTACTTC
CDR3aa: CASSEGPGGPGETQYF

abundance: .
j_gene: TRBJ1-1
d_gene: .
v_gene: TRBV6-5
CDR3nt: TGTGCCAGCAGTTACTCCGACAGTGGGGCTGAAGCTTTCTTT
CDR3aa: CASSYSDSGAEAFF

abundance: .
j_gene: TRBJ1-2
d_gene: .
v_gene: TRBV7-8
CDR3nt: TGTGCCAGCAGCTACACAGGGAACTATGGCTACACCTTC
CDR3aa: CASSYTGNYGYTF

abundance: .
j_gene: TRBJ2-3
d_gene: .
v_gene: TRBV18
CDR3nt: TGTGCCAGCTCACCGGAGACAGGTGTCACAGATACGCAGTATTTT
CDR3aa: CASSPETGVTDTQYF

abundance: .
j_gene: TRBJ1-5
d_gene: .
v_gene: TRBV4-1
CDR3nt: TGCGCCAGCAGCCAAGAATCCGGGGCAGACTTGAATCAGCCCCAGCATTTT
CDR3aa: CASSQESGADLNQPQHF

abundance: .
j_gene: TRBJ1-1
d_gene: TRBD1
v_gene: TRBV9
CDR3nt: TGTGCCAGCAGCGTAGGAATACAGGGGGGCACTGAAGCTTTCTTT
CDR3aa: CASSVGIQGGTEAFF

abundance: .
j_gene: TRBJ2-6
d_gene: .
v_gene: TRBV5-1
CDR3nt: TGCGCCAGCACTGGGGGAAGTTCTGGGGCCAACGTCCTGACTTTC
CDR3aa: CASTGGSSGANVLTF

abundance: .
j_gene: TRBJ1-3
d_gene: .
v_gene: TRBV3-1/TRBV3-2
CDR3nt: TGTGCCAGCAGCCCAAGATGGGGCTCAGGAAACACCATATATTTT
CDR3aa: CASSPRWGSGNTIYF

abundance: .
j_gene: TRBJ2-3
d_gene: TRBD2
v_gene: TRBV3-1/TRBV3-2
CDR3nt: TGTGCCAGCAGCTCCCAGGGACTAGCGGGAGTGGGGGCACACACAGATACGCAGTATTTT
CDR3aa: CASSSQGLAGVGAHTDTQYF

abundance: .
j_gene: TRBJ1-1
d_gene: .
v_gene: TRBV13
CDR3nt: TGTGCCAGCAGCTTACGTCCGAACACTGAAGCTTTCTTT
CDR3aa: CASSLRPNTEAFF

abundance: .
j_gene: TRBJ2-2
d_gene: TRBD2
v_gene: TRBV28
CDR3nt: TGTGCCAGCAGCCCGGGACTAGCGGAGACCGGGGAGCTGTTTTTT
CDR3aa: CASSPGLAETGELFF

abundance: .
j_gene: TRBJ2-5
d_gene: .
v_gene: TRBV30
CDR3nt: TGTGCCTGGCAAACCGGACAGGAGGGGACCCAGTACTTC
CDR3aa: CAWQTGQEGTQYF

abundance: .
j_gene: TRBJ1-5
d_gene: .
v_gene: TRBV12-2
CDR3nt: TGTGCAAGTCGCTTAGATAGTAGCAATCAGCCCCAGCATTTT
CDR3aa: CASRLDSSNQPQHF

abundance: few
j_gene: TRBJ2-2
d_gene: .
v_gene: TRBV11-1
CDR3nt: TGTGCCAGCAGCTCCCGGACAGCCGGGGAGCTGTTTTTT
CDR3aa: CASSSRTAGELFF

abundance: .
j_gene: TRBJ2-7
d_gene: TRBD1
v_gene: TRBV18
CDR3nt: TGTGCCAGCTCACCGAGGACAGGGGTTTCCGAGCAGTACTTC
CDR3aa: CASSPRTGVSEQYF

abundance: .
j_gene: TRBJ2-1
d_gene: .
v_gene: TRBV7-8
CDR3nt: TGTGCCAGCAGCCTGACGGAAAGCTCCTACAATGAGCAGTTCTTC
CDR3aa: CASSLTESSYNEQFF

abundance: few
j_gene: TRBJ2-3
d_gene: TRBD2
v_gene: TRBV14
CDR3nt: TGTGCCAGCAGCCCGACTAGCGGGAGAACAGATACGCAGTATTTT
CDR3aa: CASSPTSGRTDTQYF

abundance: few
j_gene: TRBJ1-2
d_gene: TRBD1
v_gene: TRBV27
CDR3nt: TGTGCCAGCAGTTCCTCCGGGACAGCTCCCTATGGCTACACCTTC
CDR3aa: CASSSSGTAPYGYTF

abundance: .
j_gene: TRBJ2-7
d_gene: .
v_gene: TRBV28
CDR3nt: TGTGCCAGCAGTTTCAGGGGATGGGAGCAGTACTTC
CDR3aa: CASSFRGWEQYF

abundance: .
j_gene: TRBJ2-1
d_gene: .
v_gene: TRBV19
CDR3nt: TGTGCCAGTAGTATTCTCCCAAACTTAGCTTCCTACAATGAGCAGTTCTTC
CDR3aa: CASSILPNLASYNEQFF

abundance: .
j_gene: TRBJ2-1
d_gene: .
v_gene: TRBV2
CDR3nt: TGTGCCAGCAGTGCGCAGGGGAGCGCCTACAATGAGCAGTTCTTC
CDR3aa: CASSAQGSAYNEQFF

abundance: .
j_gene: TRBJ2-1
d_gene: TRBD1
v_gene: TRBV19
CDR3nt: TGTGCCAGTAGTATCCAGACAGGGGGGGGCCCCGAGCAGTTCTTC
CDR3aa: CASSIQTGGGPEQFF

abundance: few
j_gene: TRBJ2-7
d_gene: .
v_gene: TRBV27
CDR3nt: TGTGCCAGCAGTTTTTCGCAGGCACACGAGCAGTACTTC
CDR3aa: CASSFSQAHEQYF

abundance: .
j_gene: TRBJ1-2
d_gene: .
v_gene: TRBV6-5
CDR3nt: TGTGCCAGCAAAGACCTGGGCTATGGCTACACCTTC
CDR3aa: CASKDLGYGYTF

abundance: .
j_gene: TRBJ1-1
d_gene: .
v_gene: TRBV5-1
CDR3nt: TGCGCCAGCAGCGATTTACAGGGGAACACTGAAGCTTTCTTT
CDR3aa: CASSDLQGNTEAFF

abundance: .
j_gene: TRBJ2-1
d_gene: TRBD1
v_gene: TRBV11-2
CDR3nt: TGTGCCAGCAGCCCAGACAGGGTCTCGTACAATGAGCAGTTCTTC
CDR3aa: CASSPDRVSYNEQFF

abundance: once
j_gene: TRBJ1-2
d_gene: TRBD1
v_gene: TRBV11-1
CDR3nt: TGTGCCAGCAGCGCGCGACAGGGTGGCTATGGCTACACCTTC
CDR3aa: CASSARQGGYGYTF

abundance: .
j_gene: TRBJ2-7
d_gene: TRBD2
v_gene: TRBV28
CDR3nt: TGTGCCAGCAGTCCGTTGGGGGGGAGCTCCTACGAGCAGTACTTC
CDR3aa: CASSPLGGSSYEQYF

abundance: .
j_gene: TRBJ2-3
d_gene: TRBD1
v_gene: TRBV7-9
CDR3nt: TGTGCCAGCAGCTCTAGGGGACAGGGGCCAGATACGCAGTATTTT
CDR3aa: CASSSRGQGPDTQYF

abundance: .
j_gene: TRBJ2-7
d_gene: TRBD1
v_gene: TRBV3-1/TRBV3-2
CDR3nt: TGTGCCAGCAGCGTGGGACAGGGGCTCTACGAGCAGTACTTC
CDR3aa: CASSVGQGLYEQYF

abundance: .
j_gene: TRBJ2-7
d_gene: TRBD2
v_gene: TRBV28
CDR3nt: TGTGCCAGCAGCCAGGGACTAGCGGGCTCCTACGAGCAGTACTTC
CDR3aa: CASSQGLAGSYEQYF

abundance: .
j_gene: TRBJ2-7
d_gene: .
v_gene: TRBV11-2
CDR3nt: TGTGCCAGCAGCTTGACCGGCTTCGAGCAGTACTTC
CDR3aa: CASSLTGFEQYF

abundance: .
j_gene: TRBJ2-1
d_gene: TRBD2
v_gene: TRBV7-6
CDR3nt: TGTGCCAGCAGCTTAGTCGGGGGGGCCTCCTACAATGAGCAGTTCTTC
CDR3aa: CASSLVGGASYNEQFF

abundance: .
j_gene: TRBJ2-7
d_gene: .
v_gene: TRBV2
CDR3nt: TGTGCCAGCAGTGGAGATTGGGGAGTCGGCTACGAGCAGTACTTC
CDR3aa: CASSGDWGVGYEQYF

abundance: .
j_gene: TRBJ2-6
d_gene: .
v_gene: TRBV4-3
CDR3nt: TGCGCCAGCAGCCAAGAGTCGGGTTCCTCATACTCTGGGGCCAACGTCCTGACTTTC
CDR3aa: CASSQESGSSYSGANVLTF

abundance: .
j_gene: TRBJ2-7
d_gene: .
v_gene: TRBV15
CDR3nt: TGTGCCACCAGTAGGGTTCAGTGGGGAGCGAACTACGAGCAGTACTTC
CDR3aa: CATSRVQWGANYEQYF

abundance: .
j_gene: TRBJ1-1
d_gene: .
v_gene: TRBV28
CDR3nt: TGTGCCAGCAGTTTCTCGGGGGGCTATCGAGCTTTCTTT
CDR3aa: CASSFSGGYRAFF

abundance: .
j_gene: TRBJ2-7
d_gene: TRBD1
v_gene: TRBV28
CDR3nt: TGTGCCAGCAGCGAACCCCGGGACAGGGGCTACGAGCAGTACTTC
CDR3aa: CASSEPRDRGYEQYF

abundance: .
j_gene: TRBJ1-5
d_gene: TRBD1
v_gene: TRBV7-8
CDR3nt: TGTGCCAGCAGCCTTACAGGGGGAGCAAACAATCAGCCCCAGCATTTT
CDR3aa: CASSLTGGANNQPQHF

abundance: .
j_gene: TRBJ2-1
d_gene: TRBD2
v_gene: TRBV19
CDR3nt: TGTGCCAGTAGTATTGCTAGCGGAATCAATGAGCAGTTCTTC
CDR3aa: CASSIASGINEQFF

abundance: .
j_gene: TRBJ2-7
d_gene: .
v_gene: TRBV7-9
CDR3nt: TGTGCCAGCAGCTTAGGGAATCACGGATCCGAGCAGTACTTC
CDR3aa: CASSLGNHGSEQYF

abundance: .
j_gene: TRBJ1-5
d_gene: .
v_gene: TRBV13
CDR3nt: TGTGCCAGCAGGCCAGGACAGAAGCGAATTCAGCCCCAGCATTTT
CDR3aa: CASRPGQKRIQPQHF

abundance: .
j_gene: TRBJ2-1
d_gene: TRBD1
v_gene: TRBV6-4
CDR3nt: TGTGCCAGCAGTGGAGGGGGCGAGCAGTTCTTC
CDR3aa: CASSGGGEQFF

abundance: .
j_gene: TRBJ1-6
d_gene: .
v_gene: TRBV5-4
CDR3nt: TGTGCCAGCAGCTTAGATGCCAGGGAATCACCCCTCCACTTT
CDR3aa: CASSLDARESPLHF